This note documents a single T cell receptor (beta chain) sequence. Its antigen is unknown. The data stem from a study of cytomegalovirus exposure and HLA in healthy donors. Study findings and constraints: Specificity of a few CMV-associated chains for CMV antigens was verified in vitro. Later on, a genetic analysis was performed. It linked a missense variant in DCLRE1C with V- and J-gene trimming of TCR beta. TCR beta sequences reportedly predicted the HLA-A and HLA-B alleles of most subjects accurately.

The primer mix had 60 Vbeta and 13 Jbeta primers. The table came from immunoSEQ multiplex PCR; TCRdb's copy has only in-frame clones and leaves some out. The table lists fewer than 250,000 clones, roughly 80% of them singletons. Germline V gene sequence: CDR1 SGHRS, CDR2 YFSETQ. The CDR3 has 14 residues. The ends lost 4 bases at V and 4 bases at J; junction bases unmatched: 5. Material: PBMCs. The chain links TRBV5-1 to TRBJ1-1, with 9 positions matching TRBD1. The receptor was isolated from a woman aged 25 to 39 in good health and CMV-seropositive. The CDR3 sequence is CASSPGQGTTEAFF. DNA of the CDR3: TGCGCCAGCAGCCCGGGACAGGGAACCACTGAAGCTTTCTTT.